This entry features one T cell receptor (beta chain) sequence. Germline V gene lookup returns CDR1 MNHNY and CDR2 SVGAGI (reference sequence). V shed 6 bases and J 7 bases; nucleotides not matched to a gene: 4. The CDR3 is made up of 13 amino acids. Produced via immunoSEQ multiplex PCR; TCRdb's table is partial and in-frame only. The data show some 140,000 clones, around 89% seen once. This entry belongs to a study of cytomegalovirus exposure and HLA in healthy donors. Sequences were obtained from PBMCs. The V and J genes are TRBV6-6 and TRBJ2-2; 8 bases match TRBD1. This TCR came from a woman aged 25 to 45 in good health and CMV-seropositive. CDR3 in amino acids: CASSGQGGGELFF. CDR3 in DNA: TGTGCCAGCAGCGGACAGGGAGGCGGGGAGCTGTTTTTT.